The 5 T cell receptor beta chains listed next were all sequenced from one sample in a study of CD8 T cells in Susac syndrome. The RNA, about 0.5 to 1 ug, was put through reverse transcription using random hexamers. Each CDR3 protein is one row after TCRdb ran MiXCR on the immunoSEQ multiplex PCR reads. This table holds 200,000 to 300,000 distinct CDR3 sequences, about 96% found once. The specimen sequenced was CD4+ T cells from PBMCs. These receptors all come from a human donor with Susac syndrome.

V is TRBV4-2 and J is TRBJ2-7; 9 bases are a match to TRBD2. CDR1 is LGHNA, CDR2 YNFKEQ, per germline. V was clipped by 4 bases and J by 3 bases; unmatched bases: 13. The CDR3 runs 17 residues. CDR3 nucleotide sequence: TGTGCCAGCAGCCGCCGAGCTTTGGGACTAGCAGACTACGAGCAGTACTTC. This gives the protein CASSRRALGLADYEQYF.

The chain recombines TRBV4-1 with TRBJ2-6; D gene ambiguous. The CDR3 spans 17 residues. Trimming removed 1 base at V and 2 bases at J, with 12 bases between. CDR1 and CDR2 from the germline V gene are MGHRA and YSYEKL. CDR3 sequence reads: CASSQASRHTGANVLTF. DNA for the CDR3: TGCGCCAGCAGCCAAGCGTCCCGACACACTGGGGCCAACGTCCTGACTTTC.

This clonotype was observed once. This chain links TRBV20-1 with TRBJ2-5, with 7 bases fitting TRBD2. CDR3 length equals 15 residues. In germline, CDR1 is DFQATT, CDR2 SNEGSKA (reference sequence). After removal of 3 bases from V and 1 base from J, the junction contained 8 bases not matched to a gene. CDR3 in amino acids: CSARATSQSQETQYF. The CDR3 DNA reads TGCAGTGCTAGGGCGACTAGCCAATCCCAAGAGACCCAGTACTTC.

This clonotype was recorded only once. This rearrangement joins TRBV15 to TRBJ2-6, with D uncertain. Trimming pared 8 bases from V and 0 bases from J, leaving 5 bases between. CDR1 is LNHNV and CDR2 is YYDKDF in the germline V gene (reference sequence). The CDR3 totals 13 residues. The CDR3 DNA sequence: TGTGCCACCTCGACCTCTGGGGCCAACGTCCTGACTTTC. It yields the protein CATSTSGANVLTF.

The rearrangement joins TRBV29-1 to TRBJ2-5, with D uncertain. Germline lookup yields CDR1 SQVTM and CDR2 ANQGSEA. This CDR3 comprises 12 residues. The germline V and J ends were trimmed by 4 bases and 5 bases, with 11 bases remaining between them. CDR3 nucleotide sequence: TGCAGCGTTGGGGTCGGGTTTGAGACCCAGTACTTC. This sequence encodes CSVGVGFETQYF.